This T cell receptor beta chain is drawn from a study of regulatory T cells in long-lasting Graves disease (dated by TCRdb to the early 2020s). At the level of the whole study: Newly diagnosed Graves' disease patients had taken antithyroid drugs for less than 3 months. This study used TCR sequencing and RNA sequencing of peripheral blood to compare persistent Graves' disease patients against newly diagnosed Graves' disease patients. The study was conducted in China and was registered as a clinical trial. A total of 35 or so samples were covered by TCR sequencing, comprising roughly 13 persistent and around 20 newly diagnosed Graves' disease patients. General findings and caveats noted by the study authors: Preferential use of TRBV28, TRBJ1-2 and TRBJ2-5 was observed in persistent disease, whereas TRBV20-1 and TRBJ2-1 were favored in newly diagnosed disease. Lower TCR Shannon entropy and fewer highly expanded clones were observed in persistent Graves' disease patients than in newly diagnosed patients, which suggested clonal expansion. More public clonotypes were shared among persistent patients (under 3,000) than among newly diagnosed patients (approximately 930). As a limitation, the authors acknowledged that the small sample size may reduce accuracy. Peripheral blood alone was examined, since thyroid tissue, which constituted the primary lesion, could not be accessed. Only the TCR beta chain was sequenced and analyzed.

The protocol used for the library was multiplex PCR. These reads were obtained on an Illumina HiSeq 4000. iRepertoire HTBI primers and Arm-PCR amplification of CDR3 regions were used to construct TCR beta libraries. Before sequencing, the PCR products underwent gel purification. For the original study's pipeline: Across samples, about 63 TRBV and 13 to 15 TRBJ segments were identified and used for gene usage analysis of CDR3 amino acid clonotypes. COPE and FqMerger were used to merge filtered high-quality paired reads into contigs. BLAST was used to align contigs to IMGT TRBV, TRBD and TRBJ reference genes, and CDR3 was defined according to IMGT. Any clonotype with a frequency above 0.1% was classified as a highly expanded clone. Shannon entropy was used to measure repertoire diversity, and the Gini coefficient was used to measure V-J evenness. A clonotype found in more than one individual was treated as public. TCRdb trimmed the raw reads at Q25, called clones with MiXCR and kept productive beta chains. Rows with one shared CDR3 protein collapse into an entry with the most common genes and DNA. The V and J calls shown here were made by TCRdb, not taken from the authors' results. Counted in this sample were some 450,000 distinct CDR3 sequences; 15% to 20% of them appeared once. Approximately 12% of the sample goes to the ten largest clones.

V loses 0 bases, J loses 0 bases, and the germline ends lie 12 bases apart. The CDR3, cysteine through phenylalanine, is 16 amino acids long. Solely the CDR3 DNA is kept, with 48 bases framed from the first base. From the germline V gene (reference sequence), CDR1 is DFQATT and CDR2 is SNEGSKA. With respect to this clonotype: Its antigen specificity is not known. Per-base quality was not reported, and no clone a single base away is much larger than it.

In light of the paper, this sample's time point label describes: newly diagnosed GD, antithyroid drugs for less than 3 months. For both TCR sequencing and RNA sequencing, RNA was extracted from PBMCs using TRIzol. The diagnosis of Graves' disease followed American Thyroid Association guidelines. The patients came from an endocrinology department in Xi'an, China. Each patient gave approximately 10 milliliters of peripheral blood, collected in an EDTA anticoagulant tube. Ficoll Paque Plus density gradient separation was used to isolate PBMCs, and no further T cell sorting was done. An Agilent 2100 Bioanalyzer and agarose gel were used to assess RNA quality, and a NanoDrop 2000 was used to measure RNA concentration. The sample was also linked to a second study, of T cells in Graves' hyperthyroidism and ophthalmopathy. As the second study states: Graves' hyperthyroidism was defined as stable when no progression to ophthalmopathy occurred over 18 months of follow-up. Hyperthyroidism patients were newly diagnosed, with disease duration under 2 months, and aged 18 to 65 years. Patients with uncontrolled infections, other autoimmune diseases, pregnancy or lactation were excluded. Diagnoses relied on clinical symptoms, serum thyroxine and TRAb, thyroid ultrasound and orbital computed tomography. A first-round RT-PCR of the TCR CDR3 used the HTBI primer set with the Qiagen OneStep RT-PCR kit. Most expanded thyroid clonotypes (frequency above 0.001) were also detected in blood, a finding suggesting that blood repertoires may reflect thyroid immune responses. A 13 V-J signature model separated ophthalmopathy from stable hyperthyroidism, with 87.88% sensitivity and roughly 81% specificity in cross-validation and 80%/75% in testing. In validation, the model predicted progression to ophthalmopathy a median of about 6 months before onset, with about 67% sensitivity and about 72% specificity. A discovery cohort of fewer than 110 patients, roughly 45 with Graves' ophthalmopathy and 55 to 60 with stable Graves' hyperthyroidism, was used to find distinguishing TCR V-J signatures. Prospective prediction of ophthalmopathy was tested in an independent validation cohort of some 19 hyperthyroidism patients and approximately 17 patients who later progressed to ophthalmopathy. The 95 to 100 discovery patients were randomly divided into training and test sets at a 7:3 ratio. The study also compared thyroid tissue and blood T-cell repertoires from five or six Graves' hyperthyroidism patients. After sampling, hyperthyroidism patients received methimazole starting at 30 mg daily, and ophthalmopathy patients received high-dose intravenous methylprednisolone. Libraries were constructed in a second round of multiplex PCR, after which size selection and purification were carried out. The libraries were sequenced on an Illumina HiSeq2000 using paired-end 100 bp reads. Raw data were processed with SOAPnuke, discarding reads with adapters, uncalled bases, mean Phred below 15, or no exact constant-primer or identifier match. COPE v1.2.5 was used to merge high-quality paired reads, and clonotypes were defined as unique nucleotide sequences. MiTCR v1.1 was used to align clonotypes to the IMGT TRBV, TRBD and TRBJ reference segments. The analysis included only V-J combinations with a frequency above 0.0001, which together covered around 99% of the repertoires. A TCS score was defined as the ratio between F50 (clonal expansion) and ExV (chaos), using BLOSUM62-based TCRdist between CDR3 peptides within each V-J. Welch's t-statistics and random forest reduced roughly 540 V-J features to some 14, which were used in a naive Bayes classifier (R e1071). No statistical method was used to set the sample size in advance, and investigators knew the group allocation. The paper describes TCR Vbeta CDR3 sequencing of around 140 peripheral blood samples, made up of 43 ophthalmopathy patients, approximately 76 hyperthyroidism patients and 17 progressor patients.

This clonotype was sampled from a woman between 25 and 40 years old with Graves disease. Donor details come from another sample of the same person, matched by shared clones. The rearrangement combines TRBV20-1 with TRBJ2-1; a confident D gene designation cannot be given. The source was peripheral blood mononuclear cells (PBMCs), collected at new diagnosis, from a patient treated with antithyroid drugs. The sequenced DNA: TGCAGTGCTAGAGATTTAGAGAGTGGCTCCTACAATGAGCAGTTCTTC. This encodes CSARDLESGSYNEQFF.